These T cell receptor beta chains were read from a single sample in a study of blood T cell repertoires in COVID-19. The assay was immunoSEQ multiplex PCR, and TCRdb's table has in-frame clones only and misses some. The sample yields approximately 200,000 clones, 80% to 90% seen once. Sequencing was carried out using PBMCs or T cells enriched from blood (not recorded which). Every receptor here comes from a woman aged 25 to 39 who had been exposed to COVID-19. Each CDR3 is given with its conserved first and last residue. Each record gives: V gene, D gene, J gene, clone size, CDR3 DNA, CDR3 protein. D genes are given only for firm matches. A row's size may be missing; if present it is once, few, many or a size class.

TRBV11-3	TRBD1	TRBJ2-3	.	TGTGCCAGCAGCAGCGGACAGGGGGTAGGTGCAGATACGCAGTATTTT	CASSSGQGVGADTQYF
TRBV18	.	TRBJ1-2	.	TGTGCCAGCTCACCCGACAGTAACTATGGCTACACCTTC	CASSPDSNYGYTF
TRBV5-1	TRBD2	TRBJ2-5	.	TGCGCCAGCAGCTCCAGCGGGGGAGGCGGAGAGACCCAGTACTTC	CASSSSGGGGETQYF
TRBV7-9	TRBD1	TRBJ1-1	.	TGTGCCAGCAGCTTAGGACAGGGACCTGAAGCTTTCTTT	CASSLGQGPEAFF
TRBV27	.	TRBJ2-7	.	TGTGCCAGCAGTTTATCTCTCGGGATACCCTACGAGCAGTACTTC	CASSLSLGIPYEQYF
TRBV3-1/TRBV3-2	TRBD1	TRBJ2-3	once	TGTGCCAGCAGCCATTCCAGGACAGGGGGCACAGATACGCAGTATTTT	CASSHSRTGGTDTQYF
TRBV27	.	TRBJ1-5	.	TGTGCCAGCAGTTCACAGACCATAGGGCCCCAGCATTTT	CASSSQTIGPQHF
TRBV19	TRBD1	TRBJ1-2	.	TGTGCCAGTAGTATAAGTCAGGGGGCGGGAGGCTACACCTTC	CASSISQGAGGYTF
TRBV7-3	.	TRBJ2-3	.	TGTGCCAGCAGCAGGAGCTTAACCGATACGCAGTATTTT	CASSRSLTDTQYF
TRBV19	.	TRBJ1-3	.	TGTGCCAGTAGTATTCGGTTGTCTGGAAACACCATATATTTT	CASSIRLSGNTIYF
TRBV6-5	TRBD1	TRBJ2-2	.	TGTGCCAGCAGTTCTTTGGGACAGGGGAACACCGGGGAGCTGTTTTTT	CASSSLGQGNTGELFF
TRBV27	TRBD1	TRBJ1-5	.	TGTGCCAGCAGGTCGACAGGGGAAATAAAGGGACCCCAGCATTTT	CASRSTGEIKGPQHF
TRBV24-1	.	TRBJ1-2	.	TGTGCCACCAGTGGAGGGAACTATGGCTACACCTTC	CATSGGNYGYTF
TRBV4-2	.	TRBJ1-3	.	TGTGCCAGCAGGGGCAGAACCGGAAACACCATATATTTT	CASRGRTGNTIYF
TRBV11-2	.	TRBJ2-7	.	TGTGCCAGCAGCTCCACGGACGGGAGCTCCTACGAGCAGTACTTC	CASSSTDGSSYEQYF